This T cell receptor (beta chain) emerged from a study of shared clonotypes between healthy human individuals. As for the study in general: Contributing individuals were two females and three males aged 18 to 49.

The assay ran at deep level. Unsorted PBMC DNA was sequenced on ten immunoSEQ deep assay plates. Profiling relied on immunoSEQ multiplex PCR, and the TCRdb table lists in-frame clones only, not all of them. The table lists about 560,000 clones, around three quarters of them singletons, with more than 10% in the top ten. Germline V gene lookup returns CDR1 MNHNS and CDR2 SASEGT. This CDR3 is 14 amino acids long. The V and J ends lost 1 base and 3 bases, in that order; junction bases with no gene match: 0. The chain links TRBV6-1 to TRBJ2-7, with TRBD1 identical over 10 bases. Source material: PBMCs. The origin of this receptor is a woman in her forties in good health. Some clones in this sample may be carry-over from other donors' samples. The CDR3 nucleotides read TGTGCCAGCAGTGAAGGGACAGGGGGCTACGAGCAGTACTTC. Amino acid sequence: CASSEGTGGYEQYF.